The 5 T cell receptor beta chains reported below all come from one sample, sequenced in a study of shared clonotypes between healthy human individuals. Sequencing was performed with immunoSEQ multiplex PCR; in TCRdb, only in-frame clones are kept and a portion is missing. This sample has about 1.1 million clones, with 70% to 80% found just once. The sample consisted of memory CD4+ T cells from PBMCs. Subset given: CD45RA-negative fraction. All receptors come from a man between 18 and 35 years old in good health. Some clones in this sample may be carry-over from other donors' samples.

V is TRBV28 and J is TRBJ1-3; TRBD1 is a possible D gene (6 bases). CDR3 size: 15 residues. Germline assignment: CDR1 MDHEN and CDR2 SYDVKM. V shed 3 bases and J shed 3 bases, with 12 bases lying between them. The CDR3 DNA sequence: TGTGCCAGCAGTTTGGCCAGGGGAGGTGGAAACACCATATATTTT. Amino acids: CASSLARGGGNTIYF.

The gene calls are TRBV2 and TRBJ2-1; D may be TRBD2 (5 bases). The V gene's germline CDR1 is SNHLY and CDR2 FYNNEI. Trimming left V 5 bases short and J 5 bases short, with 10 bases between. This CDR3 comprises 13 residues. The chain's CDR3 is CASSWEINNEQFF. CDR3 nucleotides: TGTGCCAGCAGTTGGGAGATAAACAATGAGCAGTTCTTC.

This clone was seen a handful of times. The chain combines TRBV7-2 with TRBJ2-1, with a weak D call TRBD2 (6 bases). Germline CDR1 and CDR2: SGHTA and FQGNSA. V was clipped by 5 bases and J by 4 bases, with 18 bases between them. This CDR3 has 16 residues. CDR3 region: CASSPPTGTHYNEQFF. In DNA form, the CDR3 reads TGTGCCAGCAGCCCCCCGACCGGGACTCATTACAATGAGCAGTTCTTC. The full variable domain, completed using reference TRBV7-2 and TRBJ2-1, is GAGVSQSPSNKVTEKGKDVELRCDPISGHTALYWYRQSLGQGLEFLIYFQGNSAPDKSGLPSDRFSAERTGGSVSTLTIQRTQQEDSAVYLCASSPPTGTHYNEQFFGPGTRLTVL.

This CDR3 is CASSPMGWEKLFF. Written as DNA, the CDR3 is TGTGCCAGCTCACCAATGGGTTGGGAAAAACTGTTTTTT. The chain couples TRBV18 to TRBJ1-4; D is undetermined. V was pared by 2 bases and J by 8 bases, with 9 bases between. Germline V gene data show CDR1 as KGHSH and CDR2 as LQKENI. This CDR3 region has 13 residues.

The chain joins TRBV2 to TRBJ1-1; the D is unclear. The V and J ends lost 10 bases and 1 base respectively, with 13 bases between them. CDR1 and CDR2 from the germline V gene are SNHLY and FYNNEI. The CDR3 runs to 13 residues. The DNA for the CDR3 is TGTGCCATAGAAAAAGAACCGAACACTGAAGCTTTCTTT. Translating it yields CAIEKEPNTEAFF.